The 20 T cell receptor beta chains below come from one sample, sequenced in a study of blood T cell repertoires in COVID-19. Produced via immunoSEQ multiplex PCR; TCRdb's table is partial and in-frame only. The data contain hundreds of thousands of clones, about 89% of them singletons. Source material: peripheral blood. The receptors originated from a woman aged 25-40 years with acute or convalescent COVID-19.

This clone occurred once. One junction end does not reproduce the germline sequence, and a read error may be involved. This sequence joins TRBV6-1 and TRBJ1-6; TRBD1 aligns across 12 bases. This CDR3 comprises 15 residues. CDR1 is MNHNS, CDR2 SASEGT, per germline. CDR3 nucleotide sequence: TGTGCCAGCAGTGAATCGGTCCAGGGACAGGGGGCTATGATCTTT. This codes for CASSESVQGQGAMIF.

In nucleotides, the CDR3 is TGCGCCAGCAGCCAAGATATGGGCAGGGCGATCCAAGAGACCCAGTACTTC. Protein product: CASSQDMGRAIQETQYF. The chain employs TRBV4-1 and TRBJ2-5; perhaps TRBD1 as D (5 bases). Germline CDR1 reads MGHRA; CDR2 reads YSYEKL. The CDR3 is made up of 17 amino acids. Trimming took 0 bases from V and 1 from J, leaving 15 bases between them.

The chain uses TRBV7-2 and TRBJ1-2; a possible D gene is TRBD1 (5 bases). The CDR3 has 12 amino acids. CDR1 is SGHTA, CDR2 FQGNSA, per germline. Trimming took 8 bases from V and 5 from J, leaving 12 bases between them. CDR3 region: CASAPGGYGYTF. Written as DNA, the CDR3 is TGTGCCAGCGCGCCCGGGGGATATGGCTACACCTTC.

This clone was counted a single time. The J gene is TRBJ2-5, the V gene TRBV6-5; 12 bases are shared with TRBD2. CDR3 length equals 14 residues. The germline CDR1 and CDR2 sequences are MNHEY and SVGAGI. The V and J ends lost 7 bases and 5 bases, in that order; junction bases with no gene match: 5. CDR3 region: CASMRGTSGETQYF. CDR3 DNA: TGTGCCAGCATGAGGGGGACTAGCGGGGAGACCCAGTACTTC.

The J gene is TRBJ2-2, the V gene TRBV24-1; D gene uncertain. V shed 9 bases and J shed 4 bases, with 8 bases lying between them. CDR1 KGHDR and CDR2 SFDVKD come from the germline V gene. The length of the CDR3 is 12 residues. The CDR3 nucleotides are TGTGCCACCCAGTCCACCACCGGGGAGCTGTTTTTT. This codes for CATQSTTGELFF.

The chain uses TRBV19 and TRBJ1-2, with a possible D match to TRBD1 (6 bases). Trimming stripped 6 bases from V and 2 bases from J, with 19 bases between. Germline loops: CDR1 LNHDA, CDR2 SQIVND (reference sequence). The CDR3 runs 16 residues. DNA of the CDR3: TGTGCCAGTAGCCCCCGGGACACTCTAAGGAACTATGGCTACACCTTC. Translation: CASSPRDTLRNYGYTF.

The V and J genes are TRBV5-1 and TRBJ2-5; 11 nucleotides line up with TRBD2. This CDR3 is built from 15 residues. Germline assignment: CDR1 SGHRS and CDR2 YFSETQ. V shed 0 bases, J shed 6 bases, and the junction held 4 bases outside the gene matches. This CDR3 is CASSLDSGGAKTQYF. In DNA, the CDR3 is TGCGCCAGCAGCTTGGATAGCGGGGGGGCGAAGACCCAGTACTTC.

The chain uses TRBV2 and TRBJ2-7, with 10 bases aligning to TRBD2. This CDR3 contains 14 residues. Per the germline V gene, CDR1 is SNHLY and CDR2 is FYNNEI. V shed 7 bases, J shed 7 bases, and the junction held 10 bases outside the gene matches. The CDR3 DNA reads TGTGCCAGCAAGCGACTAGCGGGTTCGGGGGAGCAGTACTTC. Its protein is CASKRLAGSGEQYF.

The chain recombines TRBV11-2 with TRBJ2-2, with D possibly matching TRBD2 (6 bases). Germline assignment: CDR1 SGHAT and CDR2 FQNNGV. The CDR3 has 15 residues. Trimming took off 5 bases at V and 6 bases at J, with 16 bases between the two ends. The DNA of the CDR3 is TGTGCCAGCAGCCCACCGGGACTCGGGGCCGGGGAGCTGTTTTTT. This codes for CASSPPGLGAGELFF.

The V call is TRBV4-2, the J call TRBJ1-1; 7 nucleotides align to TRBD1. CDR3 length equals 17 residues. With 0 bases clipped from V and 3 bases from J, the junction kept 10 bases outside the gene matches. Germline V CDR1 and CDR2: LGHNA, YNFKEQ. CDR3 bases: TGTGCCAGCAGCCAAGATTACCGACAGGGTCTCGACACTGAAGCTTTCTTT. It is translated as CASSQDYRQGLDTEAFF.

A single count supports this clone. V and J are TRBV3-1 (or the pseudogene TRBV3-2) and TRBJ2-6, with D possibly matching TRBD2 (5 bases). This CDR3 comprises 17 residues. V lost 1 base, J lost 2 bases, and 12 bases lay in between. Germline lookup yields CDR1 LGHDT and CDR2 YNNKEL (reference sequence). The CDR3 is CASSQGLGRTGANVLTF. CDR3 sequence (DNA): TGTGCCAGCAGCCAAGGATTAGGGAGAACTGGGGCCAACGTCCTGACTTTC.

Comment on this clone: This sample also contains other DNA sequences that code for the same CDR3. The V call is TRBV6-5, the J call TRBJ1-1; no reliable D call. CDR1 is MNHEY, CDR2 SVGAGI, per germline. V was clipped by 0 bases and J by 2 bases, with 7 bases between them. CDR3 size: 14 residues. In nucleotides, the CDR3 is TGTGCCAGCAGTTACTCGCGGCTAAACACTGAAGCTTTCTTT. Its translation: CASSYSRLNTEAFF.

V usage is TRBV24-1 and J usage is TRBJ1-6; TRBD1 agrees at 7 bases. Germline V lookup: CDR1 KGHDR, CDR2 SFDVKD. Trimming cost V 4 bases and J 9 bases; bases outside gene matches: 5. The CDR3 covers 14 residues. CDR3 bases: TGTGCCACCAGTGAAGACAGGGCGACTTCACCCCTCCACTTT. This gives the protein CATSEDRATSPLHF.

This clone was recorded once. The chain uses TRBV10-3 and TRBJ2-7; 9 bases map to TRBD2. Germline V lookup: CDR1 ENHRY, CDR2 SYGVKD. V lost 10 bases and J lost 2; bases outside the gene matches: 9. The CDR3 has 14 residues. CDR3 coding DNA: TGTGCCACCACAGCTAGCGGGGCCGCCTACGAGCAGTACTTC. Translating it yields CATTASGAAYEQYF.

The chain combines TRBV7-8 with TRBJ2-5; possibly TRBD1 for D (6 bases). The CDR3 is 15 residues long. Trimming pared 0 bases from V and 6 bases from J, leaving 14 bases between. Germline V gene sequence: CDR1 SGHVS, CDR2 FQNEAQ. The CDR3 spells CASSLAIGQNKTQYF. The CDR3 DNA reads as TGTGCCAGCAGCTTAGCGATCGGACAGAATAAGACCCAGTACTTC. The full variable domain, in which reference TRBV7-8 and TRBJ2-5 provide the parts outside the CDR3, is GAGVSQSPRYKVAKRGQDVALRCDPISGHVSLFWYQQALGQGPEFLTYFQNEAQLDKSGLPSDRFFAERPEGSVSTLKIQRTQQEDSAVYLCASSLAIGQNKTQYFGPGTRLLVL.

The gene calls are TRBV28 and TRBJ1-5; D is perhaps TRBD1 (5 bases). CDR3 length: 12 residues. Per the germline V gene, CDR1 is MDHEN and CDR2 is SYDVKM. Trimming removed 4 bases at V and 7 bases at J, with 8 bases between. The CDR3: CASSSRAQPQHF. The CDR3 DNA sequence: TGTGCCAGCAGTTCCAGGGCGCAGCCCCAGCATTTT.

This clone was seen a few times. The chain's CDR3 is CASSLRGGGTNEKLFF. CDR3 bases: TGTGCCAGCAGCTTAAGGGGCGGTGGAACTAATGAAAAACTGTTTTTT. This chain uses TRBV11-2 with TRBJ1-4; D perhaps matches TRBD1 (5 bases). The V gene lost 2 bases and the J gene lost 1 base, with 11 bases spanning the gap. This CDR3 contains 16 residues. CDR1 is SGHAT and CDR2 is FQNNGV in the germline V gene.

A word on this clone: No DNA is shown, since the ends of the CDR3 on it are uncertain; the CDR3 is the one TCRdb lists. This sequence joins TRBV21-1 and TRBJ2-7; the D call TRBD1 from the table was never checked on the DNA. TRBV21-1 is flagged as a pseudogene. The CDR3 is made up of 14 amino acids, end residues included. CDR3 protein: CASSVGQGTYEQYF.

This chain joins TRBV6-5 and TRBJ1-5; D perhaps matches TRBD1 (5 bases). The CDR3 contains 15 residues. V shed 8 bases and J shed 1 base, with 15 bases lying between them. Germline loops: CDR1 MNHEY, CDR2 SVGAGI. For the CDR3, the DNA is TGTGCCAGCGAATGGATAGGGGCCAGCAATCAGCCCCAGCATTTT. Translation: CASEWIGASNQPQHF.

CDR3 coding DNA: TGTGCCAGCAGCCCGTGGGGGGAGCAGGACAATGAGCAGTTCTTC. Protein product: CASSPWGEQDNEQFF. The V call is TRBV7-3, the J call TRBJ2-1; a weak D match, TRBD2 (6 bases). Deletions cut 5 bases from V and 5 bases from J, with 16 bases between. The CDR3 spans 15 residues. Germline CDR1 is SGHTA and CDR2 is FQGTGA.